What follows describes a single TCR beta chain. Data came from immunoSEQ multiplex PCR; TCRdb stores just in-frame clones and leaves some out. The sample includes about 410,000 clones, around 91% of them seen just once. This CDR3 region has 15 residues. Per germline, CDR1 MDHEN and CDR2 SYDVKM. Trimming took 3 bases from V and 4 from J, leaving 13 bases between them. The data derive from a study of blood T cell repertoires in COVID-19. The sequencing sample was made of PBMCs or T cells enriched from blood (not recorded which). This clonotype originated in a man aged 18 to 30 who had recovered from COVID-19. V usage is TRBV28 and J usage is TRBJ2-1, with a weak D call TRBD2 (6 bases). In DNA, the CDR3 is TGTGCCAGCAGTTTTGCCGGGACTCATTACAATGAGCAGTTCTTC. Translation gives CASSFAGTHYNEQFF.